This TCR beta chain came from a study of CD8+CD57+ T cells in acquired aplastic anemia (dated 2018 in TCRdb). Background on the whole study: On average, sorted CD4+ and CD8+ cells yielded approximately 3 ug of extracted DNA, with a range of about 0.18 to 30 ug. A CD8+CD57+ expansion meant a frequency higher than the mean frequency seen in healthy subjects.

Profiling of TCR beta VDJ combinations and CDR3 sequences used genomic DNA as the template. An Illumina HiSeq 2000 was the platform used for TCR repertoire sequencing. The study's processing was this. Repertoires were assessed using TRBV/TRBJ rearrangement plots, CDR3 size and DJ length profiles, and Simpson's diversity index. The most abundant DNA sequence in the deep sequencing data was taken as the immunodominant clone. CDR3 amino acid sequences were screened for sharing across subjects and compared with published repertoires and the VDJdb database. Using fastp trimming at Q25 and MiXCR clonotype assembly, TCRdb reanalyzed the public sequencing data and kept in-frame beta chains. Entries that share a CDR3 protein sequence are merged under the most common genes and DNA. The V and J calls were determined by TCRdb, not by the authors. Here the sample has 200,000 or so distinct CDR3 sequences; less than 60% occur a single time. The ten largest clones capture 9.7% of the sample.

V loses 3 bases, J loses 2 bases, and the germline ends lie 7 bases apart. Its CDR3 holds 12 amino acids, cysteine through phenylalanine. Kept here is only the CDR3 DNA, which spans 36 bases and is read in frame from base 1. For CDR1 and CDR2, the germline V gene (reference sequence) lists DFQATT and SNEGSKA. Here is what the overall study found, with its caveats: CD8+ Simpson's diversity did not differ significantly between patients and healthy controls (P=0.060). Around 30 CD8+ CDR3 sequences were shared between patients and controls but appeared highly expressed in patients and within their immunodominant clones.

This clonotype has at least ten counts. What this receptor recognizes is not known. No much larger clone is present one base from it, and per-base qualities are unavailable. Flow cytometry had shown CD8+CD57+ cell expansion in the patients selected for sequencing. Severe acquired aplastic anemia was diagnosed in all patients according to International Study of Aplastic Anemia and Agranulocytosis and Camitta criteria. At the time blood was sampled, none of the patients had received any therapy. In the study, sorted CD4+ and CD8+ blood T cells from patients with severe aplastic anemia and from healthy subjects underwent deep sequencing of TCR repertoires. Patients were enrolled in the USA under clinicaltrials.gov protocols 00001620, 01623167, 00001397, 00071045, 00081523 and 00961064. Ficoll-Paque density gradient centrifugation was used to isolate peripheral blood mononuclear cells. Before DNA extraction, CD4+ and CD8+ T cells were sorted by FACS or by magnetic beads.

Sequences were obtained from sorted CD4+, CD8+, or CD8+CD57+ T cells (not recorded which) from PBMCs. In this chain, TRBV20-1 is recombined with TRBJ1-1; the D gene lacks a confident call. The clonotype was recovered from a human donor with aplastic anemia. The CDR3 is CSASVSNTEAFF. At the DNA level, the sequence is TGCAGTGCTAGTGTCAGTAACACTGAAGCTTTCTTT.